These 25 T cell receptor beta chains share one sample of origin, sequenced in a study of OX40 agonist ivuxolimab in advanced cancers. TCRdb's table, derived via immunoSEQ multiplex PCR, lists solely in-frame clones and lacks some. Among 30,000 to 35,000 clones listed, 92% were seen once. The material was CD4+ or CD8+ T cells sorted from blood, obtained in a trial of the OX40 agonist ivuxolimab. The receptors shown here come from an adult with an advanced solid tumor such as melanoma, head and neck, liver or kidney cancer.

The chain combines TRBV7-8 with TRBJ2-3; TRBD1 agrees at 9 bases. The trim removed 4 bases at V and 2 bases at J, leaving 7 bases unmatched. Germline assignment: CDR1 SGHVS and CDR2 FQNEAQ. The CDR3 runs to 16 residues. The CDR3 coding sequence is TGTGCCAGCAGCTCCCCCGGGACAGGGATCACAGATACGCAGTATTTT. Protein product: CASSSPGTGITDTQYF.

This clone was recorded a few times. The chain combines TRBV16 with TRBJ2-7, with D perhaps TRBD1 (7 bases). This CDR3 has 16 amino acids. Germline V gives CDR1 KGHSY, CDR2 FQNENV. Trimming left V 0 bases short and J 2 bases short, with 14 bases between. The CDR3 nucleotides read TGTGCCAGCAGCCAATCGGCCCAGGGGGGTGCCTACGAGCAGTACTTC. Translated, it gives CASSQSAQGGAYEQYF.

This chain uses TRBV29-1 with TRBJ2-2; D unresolved. V lost 6 bases, J lost 5 bases, and 7 bases lay in between. This CDR3 contains 11 residues. Germline values: CDR1 SQVTM, CDR2 ANQGSEA. The CDR3 DNA follows: TGCAGCGTCGTGAAGACCGGGGAGCTGTTTTTT. Amino acids: CSVVKTGELFF.

In nucleotides, the CDR3 is TGTGCCAGCAGCTTAGAAGGGGAAAGCTCCTACGAGCAGTACTTC. Encoded protein: CASSLEGESSYEQYF. The chain joins TRBV7-6 to TRBJ2-7; perhaps TRBD1 as D (5 bases). Trimming stripped 1 base from V and 0 bases from J, with 10 bases between. The CDR3 runs 15 residues. Germline-derived CDR1 and CDR2 are SGHVS and FNYEAQ.

This sequence joins TRBV29-1 and TRBJ2-7; D remains ambiguous. From germline, CDR1 is SQVTM and CDR2 ANQGSEA. The V end lost 4 bases, the J end lost 0 bases, and 16 bases lay between the germline ends. This CDR3 spans 15 amino acids. The CDR3 DNA reads as TGCAGCGTTGTAAAGGGAACAGTGAGCTCCTACGAGCAGTACTTC. Translating gives CSVVKGTVSSYEQYF.

The chain recombines TRBV9 with TRBJ1-1; D unclear. The CDR3 length is 15 residues. CDR1 and CDR2 from the germline V gene are SGDLS and YYNGEE. V was trimmed by 3 bases and J by 1 base, leaving 13 bases between them. CDR3 loop: CASSDPQSGNTEAFF. As DNA, the CDR3 is TGTGCCAGCAGCGACCCTCAATCAGGGAACACTGAAGCTTTCTTT.

The J gene is TRBJ1-2, the V gene TRBV13, with D perhaps matching TRBD1 (6 bases). The V end lost 1 base, the J end lost 5 bases, and 11 bases lay between the germline ends. This CDR3 is built from 14 residues. The germline V gene has CDR1 PRHDT and CDR2 FYEKMQ (reference sequence). The CDR3 sequence: CASSLEQGIYGYTF. CDR3 DNA sequence: TGTGCCAGCAGCTTAGAACAGGGAATATATGGCTACACCTTC.

The CDR3, as DNA: TGTGCCAGCAGCCTGCTGGCCGGGACACTCGACGTCTCCTACAATGAGCAGTTCTTC. Its protein product is CASSLLAGTLDVSYNEQFF. The J gene is TRBJ2-1, the V gene TRBV7-3, with D perhaps matching TRBD1 (6 bases). The CDR3 totals 19 residues. Trimming left V 5 bases short and J 0 bases short, with 23 bases between. Per germline, CDR1 SGHTA and CDR2 FQGTGA.

This rearrangement joins TRBV11-2 to TRBJ2-7, with TRBD2 matching 8 bases. Germline CDR1 reads SGHAT; CDR2 reads FQNNGV. V lost 5 bases, J lost 4 bases, and 13 bases stayed unmatched. The CDR3 has 16 amino acids. The CDR3 region is CASSVFGRAETYEQYF. CDR3 DNA: TGTGCCAGCAGCGTTTTCGGGAGGGCGGAAACATACGAGCAGTACTTC.

About this clone itself: A junction boundary mismatches the germline segment, possibly from a read error. The chain carries TRBV7-9 and TRBJ1-3; 8 nucleotides match TRBD1. Germline-derived CDR1 and CDR2 are SEHNR and FQNEAQ (reference sequence). The length of the CDR3 is 15 residues. The CDR3 DNA sequence: TGTGCCAGCAGCCCGGACAGGGAAGTTGGATACACCATATATTTT. This encodes CASSPDREVGYTIYF.

The rearrangement links TRBV9 to TRBJ2-1; 10 bases are a match to TRBD2. Losses at the gene ends were 0 bases for V and 2 bases for J; bases not matched to a gene: 2. Germline V gene lookup returns CDR1 SGDLS and CDR2 YYNGEE. This CDR3 spans 16 amino acids. CDR3 residues: CASSVGLAGAYNEQFF. For the CDR3, the DNA is TGTGCCAGCAGCGTAGGCCTAGCGGGAGCCTACAATGAGCAGTTCTTC. Full variable domain (rest looked up from reference TRBV9 and TRBJ2-1): DSGVTQTPKHLITATGQRVTLRCSPRSGDLSVYWYQQSLDQGLQFLIQYYNGEERAKGNILERFSAQQFPDLHSELNLSSLELGDSALYFCASSVGLAGAYNEQFFGPGTRLTVL.

CDR3 residues: CASSRRDESYEQYF. The CDR3, as DNA: TGCGCCAGCAGCAGGCGTGACGAATCCTACGAGCAGTACTTC. This sequence joins TRBV5-1 and TRBJ2-7; D gene ambiguous. CDR3 length: 14 residues. In germline, CDR1 is SGHRS, CDR2 YFSETQ. With 4 bases removed from V and 1 base from J, the gap between germline ends came to 12 bases. Filled out from reference TRBV5-1 and TRBJ2-7, the complete variable domain reads KAGVTQTPRYLIKTRGQQVTLSCSPISGHRSVSWYQQTPGQGLQFLFEYFSETQRNKGNFPGRFSGRQFSNSRSEMNVSTLELGDSALYLCASSRRDESYEQYFGPGTRLTVT.

The V and J genes are TRBV5-1 and TRBJ2-1, with D perhaps TRBD2 (6 bases). The CDR3 contains 15 residues. Germline CDR1 reads SGHRS; CDR2 reads YFSETQ. V lost 0 bases to trimming and J lost 1 base, with 8 bases between them. The chain's CDR3 is CASSLVAGSYNEQFF. As DNA, the CDR3 is TGCGCCAGCAGCTTGGTTGCGGGATCCTACAATGAGCAGTTCTTC.

As regards this clone: Relative to the germline gene, one junction end is altered; a read error may explain this. The chain is built from TRBV11-2 and TRBJ1-2; TRBD1 agrees at 8 bases. The CDR3 is 13 amino acids. The germline CDR1 and CDR2 sequences are SGHAT and FQNNGV. The CDR3 nucleotides are TGTGCCAGCAGTTTAGGACAGGGAGATGGCTACACCTTC. Its protein product is CASSLGQGDGYTF.

The chain uses TRBV27 and TRBJ1-2, with TRBD1 matching over 10 bases. Germline values: CDR1 MNHEY, CDR2 SMNVEV (reference sequence). The CDR3 consists of 13 residues. The junction had 6 bases not matched to a gene; V was cut back by 6 bases and J by 8 bases. The CDR3 DNA reads TGTGCCAGCAGCGTGGGGACAGGGGTAGGCTACACCTTC. This sequence encodes CASSVGTGVGYTF.

This chain joins TRBV19 and TRBJ1-5, with a weak D call TRBD1 (6 bases). CDR1 is LNHDA and CDR2 is SQIVND in the germline V gene (reference sequence). Trimming took 7 bases from V and 0 from J, leaving 16 bases between them. The CDR3 is 16 amino acids. CDR3 loop: CASKELPGVSNQPQHF. The CDR3 coding sequence is TGTGCCAGTAAGGAACTTCCAGGGGTTAGCAATCAGCCCCAGCATTTT.

The chain employs TRBV27 and TRBJ1-4, with unresolved D. The CDR3 extends over 13 amino acids. Germline CDR1 reads MNHEY; CDR2 reads SMNVEV (reference sequence). Trimming pared 8 bases from V and 8 bases from J, leaving 15 bases between. The CDR3 loop reads CASGRPGVEKLFF. The CDR3 nucleotides are TGTGCCAGCGGCAGGCCGGGTGTGGAAAAACTGTTTTTT.

Of note for this clone: This may be a read error, as it is one base from a much larger clone. V gene TRBV4-3 combines with J gene TRBJ2-3, with 8 bases that match TRBD2. CDR1 and CDR2 (germline): LGHNA, YSLEER. The CDR3 has 16 amino acids. Trimming at V came to 4 bases and at J to 3 bases, leaving 9 bases not matched to a gene. CDR3 sequence reads: CASSLSLREGTDTQYF. The CDR3 DNA sequence: TGCGCCAGCAGCCTCTCCCTCCGGGAGGGAACAGATACGCAGTATTTT.

This chain connects TRBV11-2 to TRBJ2-2; the D gene is possibly TRBD1 (6 bases). Trimming pared 2 bases from V and 7 bases from J, leaving 14 bases between. Looked up from germline, CDR1 is SGHAT and CDR2 is FQNNGV. The CDR3 extends over 15 amino acids. The CDR3 sequence is CASSLKQGWNGELFF. The DNA for the CDR3 is TGTGCCAGCAGCTTAAAGCAGGGGTGGAACGGGGAGCTGTTTTTT.

With respect to this clone: The junction departs from the called germline gene at one end, perhaps through a read error. The rearrangement joins TRBV7-9 to TRBJ2-7, with 10 bases matching TRBD2. CDR3 length: 16 amino acids. The germline V gene encodes CDR1 SEHNR and CDR2 FQNEAQ (reference sequence). The CDR3 sequence: CASSHHRLAGAYEQYF. DNA of the CDR3: TGCGCCAGCAGCCACCACAGACTAGCGGGTGCGTACGAGCAGTACTTC. Using reference TRBV7-9 and TRBJ2-7 for the parts outside the CDR3, the full variable domain is DTGVSQNPRHKITKRGQNVTFRCDPISEHNRLYWYRQTLGQGPEFLTYFQNEAQLEKSRLLSDRFSAERPKGSFSTLEIQRTEQGDSAMYLCASSHHRLAGAYEQYFGPGTRLTVT.

This clone was recorded once. CDR3 nucleotides: TGTGCCAGCAGCGTAGAAGGGGGAGGGGGCCATCACCGAGAGACCCAGTACTTC. Encoded protein: CASSVEGGGGHHRETQYF. The J gene is TRBJ2-5, the V gene TRBV9, with D possibly called TRBD1 or TRBD2 (7 bases each). Germline-derived CDR1 and CDR2 are SGDLS and YYNGEE. V lost 0 bases and J lost 4, with 22 bases in between. This CDR3 is built from 18 residues. Supplemented by reference TRBV9 and TRBJ2-5, the full variable domain reads DSGVTQTPKHLITATGQRVTLRCSPRSGDLSVYWYQQSLDQGLQFLIQYYNGEERAKGNILERFSAQQFPDLHSELNLSSLELGDSALYFCASSVEGGGGHHRETQYFGPGTRLLVL.

The CDR3 region is CASSLVGTDTQYF. Here the CDR3 DNA reads TGTGCCAGCAGCTTAGTTGGCACAGATACGCAGTATTTT. The chain is built from TRBV7-9 and TRBJ2-3, with unresolved D. Between the trimmed V and J ends, which lost 1 base and 1 base, there was a span of 3 bases. This CDR3 has 13 residues. Germline CDR1 reads SEHNR; CDR2 reads FQNEAQ (reference sequence).

J is TRBJ2-1 and V is TRBV6-5; 9 bases align to TRBD1. J gave up 7 bases and V 6 bases, and 7 bases lay outside the gene matches. Germline lookup yields CDR1 MNHEY and CDR2 SVGAGI. This CDR3 contains 14 residues. DNA for the CDR3: TGTGCCAGCAGCCCGGGGACAGGGTGGAATGAGCAGTTCTTC. It specifies CASSPGTGWNEQFF.

The rearrangement uses TRBV6-5 and TRBJ1-2; D uncertain. The germline V and J ends were trimmed by 1 base and 2 bases, with 8 bases remaining between them. Germline V gene lookup returns CDR1 MNHEY and CDR2 SVGAGI. This CDR3 has 14 amino acids. For the CDR3, the DNA is TGTGCCAGCAGTTACTTCCCGGGAAACTATGGCTACACCTTC. Translating gives CASSYFPGNYGYTF.

The table lists this clone with a few counts. The rearrangement uses TRBV13 and TRBJ1-2; D is unresolved. CDR1 and CDR2 from the germline V gene are PRHDT and FYEKMQ (reference sequence). Trimming removed 1 base at V and 0 bases at J, with 3 bases between. The CDR3 contains 13 residues. The CDR3 here is CASSLVANYGYTF. DNA for the CDR3: TGTGCCAGCAGCTTAGTTGCTAACTATGGCTACACCTTC.